These T cell receptor beta chains were read from a single sample in a study of blood T cell repertoires in COVID-19. The method was immunoSEQ multiplex PCR; TCRdb's version includes in-frame clones alone and lacks a portion of them. The sample lists roughly 230,000 clones, roughly 84% seen once, with 27% in the top ten. Sample: peripheral blood. Receptors were obtained from a man aged 35 to 55 with acute or convalescent COVID-19. The CDR3 runs from the conserved cysteine through the conserved F or W. A D gene is named only where the DNA matches it firmly. Not all rows give a size; the values are once, few, many and, for expanded clones, a class.

TRBV12-3/TRBV12-4	.	.	TRBJ2-4	CASSTGYKNIQYF	TGTGCCAGCAGTACAGGGTACAAAAACATTCAGTACTTC
TRBV19	TRBD1	.	TRBJ1-1	CASSAGTGVATEAFF	TGTGCCAGTAGCGCCGGGACAGGGGTAGCCACTGAAGCTTTCTTT
TRBV7-9	TRBD1	.	TRBJ1-2	CASSFGTAPRDYGYTF	TGTGCCAGCAGCTTCGGGACAGCTCCAAGAGACTATGGCTACACCTTC
TRBV3-1/TRBV3-2	.	.	TRBJ1-2	CASSQALGYTF	TGTGCCAGCAGCCAGGCCCTCGGCTACACCTTC
TRBV29-1	TRBD2	.	TRBJ2-3	CSVPVHFENLGTSLDTQYF	TGCAGCGTCCCCGTCCATTTTGAGAACTTAGGGACTAGCTTAGATACGCAGTATTTT
TRBV6-5	.	once	TRBJ2-7	CASSPRGSEQYF	TGTGCCAGCAGCCCAAGGGGGTCCGAGCAGTACTTC
TRBV5-6	.	.	TRBJ2-5	CASSFKIQETQYF	TGTGCCAGCAGCTTCAAAATTCAAGAGACCCAGTACTTC
TRBV4-2	TRBD2	.	TRBJ2-1	CASSQDVLAGTNNEQFF	TGTGCCAGCAGCCAAGATGTCCTAGCGGGCACGAACAATGAGCAGTTCTTC
TRBV5-1	.	.	TRBJ1-6	CASSAGTRGYNSPLHF	TGCGCCAGCAGCGCTGGGACTCGAGGATACAATTCACCCCTCCACTTT
TRBV11-2	TRBD1	.	TRBJ2-7	CASSLGGTGIHEQYF	TGTGCCAGCAGCTTAGGTGGGACAGGGATCCACGAGCAGTACTTC
TRBV28	.	once	TRBJ1-2	CASSTYSYGYTF	TGTGCCAGCAGTACGTACAGCTATGGCTACACCTTC
TRBV5-4	.	few	TRBJ2-1	CASSSRDLPYNEQFF	TGTGCCAGCAGCTCCCGGGACTTGCCCTACAATGAGCAGTTCTTC
TRBV4-2	.	.	TRBJ1-2	CASSQTQQGRYTF	TGTGCCAGCAGCCAGACACAACAGGGACGCTACACCTTC
TRBV10-1	TRBD2	.	TRBJ2-5	CASSESSRLAGVGETQYF	TGCGCCAGCAGTGAGTCGTCTAGGCTAGCGGGAGTCGGAGAGACCCAGTACTTC
TRBV19	TRBD1	.	TRBJ1-2	CASSEGAADYGYTF	TGTGCCAGCTCCGAGGGGGCAGCTGACTATGGCTACACCTTC
TRBV30	TRBD1	.	TRBJ2-6	CAWRNRQGAVGANVLTF	TGTGCCTGGAGAAATAGACAGGGGGCAGTTGGGGCCAACGTCCTGACTTTC
TRBV6-2/TRBV6-3	.	.	TRBJ1-3	CASSWGVSGNTIYF	TGTGCCAGCAGCTGGGGAGTCTCTGGAAACACCATATATTTT
TRBV28	.	.	TRBJ1-5	CASSPTGYSNQPQHF	TGTGCCAGCAGCCCGACAGGATATAGCAATCAGCCCCAGCATTTT
TRBV19	TRBD2	.	TRBJ2-3	CASSLREMDTQYF	TGTGCCAGTAGTTTGCGGGAGATGGATACGCAGTATTTT
TRBV29-1	TRBD2	.	TRBJ2-7	CSVRLAGYEQYF	TGCAGCGTTAGACTAGCGGGGTACGAGCAGTACTTC
TRBV16	TRBD2	many	TRBJ2-7	CASSGTSGSEQYF	TGTGCCAGCAGTGGGACTAGCGGGAGCGAGCAGTACTTC
TRBV2	TRBD2	.	TRBJ2-6	CASTLWTSGSGANVLTF	TGTGCCAGCACCCTTTGGACTAGCGGCTCTGGGGCCAACGTCCTGACTTTC
TRBV5-4	.	.	TRBJ2-3	CASSLGAGLDTQYF	TGTGCCAGCAGCTTGGGGGCGGGGCTAGATACGCAGTATTTT
TRBV29-1	.	.	TRBJ1-1	CSVVGWGVGTEAFF	TGCAGCGTTGTTGGCTGGGGAGTGGGCACTGAAGCTTTCTTT
TRBV6-5	.	.	TRBJ2-5	CASRVSGQETQYF	TGTGCCAGCAGGGTCTCAGGGCAAGAGACCCAGTACTTC
TRBV29-1	.	.	TRBJ2-7	CSVEVTGDEQYF	TGCAGCGTTGAAGTCACAGGAGACGAGCAGTACTTC
TRBV19	.	.	TRBJ2-2	CASSAVAVDTGELFF	TGTGCCAGTAGCGCAGTAGCAGTTGACACCGGGGAGCTGTTTTTT
TRBV27	.	.	TRBJ1-2	CASSLKGRGGYTF	TGTGCCAGCAGTCTCAAGGGCCGGGGAGGCTACACCTTC
TRBV18	.	.	TRBJ2-1	CASSSAGVNEQFF	TGTGCCAGCTCATCCGCAGGGGTGAATGAGCAGTTCTTC
TRBV19	.	.	TRBJ1-2	CASWPGHNYGYTF	TGTGCCAGTTGGCCGGGACACAACTATGGCTACACCTTC
TRBV7-2	TRBD2	.	TRBJ2-5	CASSFGTSSETQYF	TGTGCCAGCAGCTTTGGGACTAGTTCAGAGACCCAGTACTTC
TRBV4-2	.	.	TRBJ2-7	CASSQEESPLSYEQYF	TGTGCCAGCAGCCAAGAGGAGTCGCCCCTCTCCTACGAGCAGTACTTC
TRBV27	TRBD2	.	TRBJ2-1	CASSSPILRGNNEQFF	TGTGCCAGCAGTTCCCCAATCTTGCGGGGGAACAATGAGCAGTTCTTC
TRBV6-6	.	few	TRBJ2-7	CASKGVEQYF	TGTGCCAGCAAGGGGGTGGAGCAGTACTTC
TRBV5-4	TRBD2	.	TRBJ2-3	CASSWGTSGSTDTQYF	TGTGCCAGCAGCTGGGGGACTAGCGGGAGTACAGATACGCAGTATTTT
TRBV4-1	.	.	TRBJ2-2	CASSLSQGANTGELFF	TGCGCCAGCAGCCTTTCACAGGGTGCGAACACCGGGGAGCTGTTTTTT
TRBV19	TRBD1	.	TRBJ1-2	CASSGDRGRSGYTF	TGTGCCAGTAGTGGGGACAGGGGTCGTAGTGGCTACACCTTC
TRBV27	.	.	TRBJ1-2	CASSSLTGNYGYTF	TGTGCCAGCAGTTCCTTGACAGGAAACTATGGCTACACCTTC
TRBV25-1	.	.	TRBJ1-1	CASSEYRNTEAFF	TGTGCCAGCAGTGAATACAGGAACACTGAAGCTTTCTTT
TRBV6-5	.	.	TRBJ1-2	CASRRTSYGYTF	TGTGCCAGCAGGCGGACTTCCTATGGCTACACCTTC
TRBV19	.	.	TRBJ1-1	CASSPGGTEAFF	TGTGCCAGTAGTCCCGGGGGCACTGAAGCTTTCTTT
TRBV4-3	TRBD1	.	TRBJ2-5	CASSGGTGEGETQYF	TGCGCCAGCAGCGGGGGGACAGGGGAGGGGGAGACCCAGTACTTC
TRBV20-1	.	.	TRBJ2-7	CSTSLATYEQYF	TGCAGTACTAGTCTAGCGACCTACGAGCAGTACTTC
TRBV2	TRBD1	.	TRBJ2-1	CASGGTGGNEQFF	TGTGCCAGCGGGGGGACAGGGGGCAATGAGCAGTTCTTC
TRBV13	.	.	TRBJ2-5	CASSLRREETQYF	TGTGCCAGCAGCCTCAGGCGGGAAGAGACCCAGTACTTC